This T cell receptor (beta chain) stems from a study of read filtering for tumor transcriptome and immune sequencing. In the study overall: Per sample, TCR-region reads ranged about 3.5 to 11 million by IR-seq, about 80 to 1,400 by RNA-seq. The study, taken as a whole, reports: Compared with RNA-seq, IR-seq gave much higher clonotype depth and reliability. Dropping single-read clonotypes raised IR-seq and RNA-seq shared-clonotype correlation.

The library was built from roughly 400 ng RNA with molecular barcoded adaptors for alpha/delta and beta/gamma chains. A single record per CDR3 protein comes from TCRdb applying MiXCR to the reads. The table shows tens of thousands of distinct CDR3 sequences, with approximately 15% occurring only once. A word on this clonotype: The antigen remains undetermined. Relative to the germline gene, one junction end is altered; a read error may explain this.

The V gene's germline CDR1 is SQVTM and CDR2 ANQGSEA. The CDR3 has 14 residues. Sampling of bone marrow took place during active disease in every patient. The J gene is TRBJ2-1, the V gene TRBV29-1; 8 nucleotides line up with TRBD2. The clonotype comes from a donor aged 40 or older with multiple myeloma. Sequencing was performed on a population of CD138-negative cells sorted from bone marrow. CDR3 in amino acids: CSVTTGTRGNEQSF. Here the CDR3 DNA reads TGCAGCGTGACTACCGGGACTAGGGGGAATGAGCAGTCCTTC.